Listed below are T cell receptor beta chains from one sample, sequenced in a study of cytotoxic CD8 clonotypes in ibrutinib-treated CLL. Clones were sequenced by immunoSEQ multiplex PCR, and TCRdb holds only the in-frame ones, with some missing. The sample contains approximately 42,000 clones, 60% to 80% of which appear only once. The sample was PBMCs, taken after 12 months of ibrutinib treatment. The origin of the receptors is a human donor with chronic lymphocytic leukemia. Each CDR3 is given with its conserved first and last residue. D genes are given only for firm matches. Part of the rows lack a size; the others show once, few, many or a class for expanded clones.

d_call: NA; v_call: TRBV27; j_call: TRBJ1-2; clone_size: NA; cdr3_aa: CASSFQGGVGYTF; cdr3_nt: TGTGCCAGCAGTTTCCAGGGAGGAGTTGGCTACACCTTC
d_call: NA; v_call: TRBV7-2; j_call: TRBJ1-4; clone_size: NA; cdr3_aa: CASSPRVRVWGGEKLFF; cdr3_nt: TGTGCCAGCAGCCCGCGGGTGAGGGTTTGGGGCGGTGAAAAACTGTTTTTT
d_call: TRBD2; v_call: TRBV7-3; j_call: TRBJ2-5; clone_size: NA; cdr3_aa: CASSTPGLAEQETQYF; cdr3_nt: TGTGCCAGCAGTACGCCGGGACTAGCGGAACAAGAGACCCAGTACTTC
d_call: TRBD1; v_call: TRBV7-9; j_call: TRBJ1-1; clone_size: NA; cdr3_aa: CASSPGQGGTEAFF; cdr3_nt: TGTGCCAGCAGCCCCGGACAGGGGGGCACTGAAGCTTTCTTT
d_call: NA; v_call: TRBV5-5; j_call: TRBJ2-7; clone_size: NA; cdr3_aa: CASSLAGRNYEQYF; cdr3_nt: TGTGCCAGCAGCTTGGCGGGACGGAACTACGAGCAGTACTTC
d_call: TRBD2; v_call: TRBV7-8; j_call: TRBJ2-2; clone_size: NA; cdr3_aa: CASSLGRWTSGIGELFF; cdr3_nt: TGTGCCAGCAGCTTAGGACGGTGGACTAGCGGTATCGGGGAGCTGTTTTTT
d_call: TRBD2; v_call: TRBV5-6; j_call: TRBJ2-1; clone_size: NA; cdr3_aa: CASSLEGSGSLASYNEQFF; cdr3_nt: TGTGCCAGCAGCTTGGAAGGTAGCGGGAGTCTGGCGTCCTACAATGAGCAGTTCTTC
d_call: NA; v_call: TRBV10-1; j_call: TRBJ2-7; clone_size: few; cdr3_aa: CASSSDMSYEQYF; cdr3_nt: TGCGCCAGCAGTTCGGACATGAGCTACGAGCAGTACTTC
d_call: NA; v_call: TRBV9; j_call: TRBJ2-1; clone_size: NA; cdr3_aa: CASSVSGLSYNEQFF; cdr3_nt: TGTGCCAGCAGCGTCTCGGGACTCTCCTACAATGAGCAGTTCTTC
d_call: NA; v_call: TRBV7-3; j_call: TRBJ2-1; clone_size: NA; cdr3_aa: CASSLNNEQFF; cdr3_nt: TGTGCCAGCAGCTTAAACAATGAGCAGTTCTTC
d_call: TRBD2; v_call: TRBV7-9; j_call: TRBJ2-3; clone_size: few; cdr3_aa: CATSFSGRDTQYF; cdr3_nt: TGTGCCACATCTTTTAGCGGGAGGGATACGCAGTATTTT
d_call: NA; v_call: TRBV28; j_call: TRBJ2-5; clone_size: NA; cdr3_aa: CASSSAQEETQYF; cdr3_nt: TGTGCCAGCTCCTCCGCGCAGGAAGAGACCCAGTACTTC
d_call: TRBD2; v_call: TRBV2; j_call: TRBJ2-1; clone_size: few; cdr3_aa: CASSPEGLAGYEQFF; cdr3_nt: TGTGCCAGCAGTCCCGAGGGACTAGCGGGATATGAGCAGTTCTTC
d_call: TRBD1; v_call: TRBV10-1; j_call: TRBJ2-1; clone_size: NA; cdr3_aa: CASSMGQPYNEQFF; cdr3_nt: TGCGCCAGCAGTATGGGACAGCCCTACAATGAGCAGTTCTTC
d_call: NA; v_call: TRBV28; j_call: TRBJ1-1; clone_size: NA; cdr3_aa: CASRATELNTEAFF; cdr3_nt: TGTGCCAGCAGGGCGACAGAGTTGAACACTGAAGCTTTCTTT
d_call: TRBD1; v_call: TRBV29-1; j_call: TRBJ2-7; clone_size: NA; cdr3_aa: CSAEIRAGGYYEQYF; cdr3_nt: TGCAGCGCGGAAATCCGGGCAGGGGGTTACTACGAGCAGTACTTC
d_call: NA; v_call: TRBV14; j_call: TRBJ2-2; clone_size: NA; cdr3_aa: CASSPTRRELFF; cdr3_nt: TGTGCCAGCAGCCCCACACGGCGGGAGCTGTTTTTT
d_call: TRBD1; v_call: TRBV11-2; j_call: TRBJ1-2; clone_size: NA; cdr3_aa: CASREEGAVLSSNYGYTF; cdr3_nt: TGTGCCAGCAGGGAAGAGGGGGCAGTTCTTTCGTCTAACTATGGCTACACCTTC
d_call: NA; v_call: TRBV4-3; j_call: TRBJ1-6; clone_size: once; cdr3_aa: CASSQERRYSPLHF; cdr3_nt: TGCGCCAGCAGCCAAGAAAGGCGATATTCACCCCTCCACTTT
d_call: TRBD2; v_call: TRBV25-1; j_call: TRBJ2-2; clone_size: NA; cdr3_aa: CASSEFTLAGGTGELFF; cdr3_nt: TGTGCCAGCAGTGAATTCACGCTAGCGGGGGGCACCGGGGAGCTGTTTTTT
d_call: NA; v_call: TRBV6-1; j_call: TRBJ1-5; clone_size: NA; cdr3_aa: CASSEAPGTVPQPQHF; cdr3_nt: TGTGCCAGCAGTGAAGCCCCCGGCACGGTTCCACAGCCCCAGCATTTT
d_call: NA; v_call: TRBV6-5; j_call: TRBJ2-1; clone_size: once; cdr3_aa: CASSYRGFYNEQFF; cdr3_nt: TGTGCCAGCAGTTACCGGGGCTTCTACAATGAGCAGTTCTTC
d_call: NA; v_call: TRBV14; j_call: TRBJ2-7; clone_size: NA; cdr3_aa: CASSQAHMVGEQYF; cdr3_nt: TGTGCCAGCAGCCAAGCCCACATGGTGGGCGAGCAGTACTTC
d_call: TRBD1; v_call: TRBV9; j_call: TRBJ2-1; clone_size: NA; cdr3_aa: CASSVIGNRGSYNEQFF; cdr3_nt: TGTGCCAGCAGCGTAATAGGAAACAGGGGGTCCTACAATGAGCAGTTCTTC
d_call: TRBD1; v_call: TRBV27; j_call: TRBJ1-2; clone_size: NA; cdr3_aa: CASSSTGEGYTF; cdr3_nt: TGTGCCAGCAGTTCGACAGGGGAGGGCTACACCTTC
d_call: NA; v_call: TRBV4-3; j_call: TRBJ2-2; clone_size: once; cdr3_aa: CASSQDWTGAGELFF; cdr3_nt: TGCGCCAGCAGCCAAGACTGGACGGGGGCCGGGGAGCTGTTTTTT
d_call: NA; v_call: TRBV5-4; j_call: TRBJ2-7; clone_size: NA; cdr3_aa: CASSLMGILHEQYF; cdr3_nt: TGTGCCAGCAGCTTGATGGGGATACTTCATGAGCAGTACTTC
d_call: TRBD1; v_call: TRBV7-9; j_call: TRBJ2-2; clone_size: NA; cdr3_aa: CASSLGTGRSGELFF; cdr3_nt: TGTGCCAGCAGCTTAGGGACAGGGAGATCCGGGGAGCTGTTTTTT
d_call: TRBD1; v_call: TRBV5-4; j_call: TRBJ1-1; clone_size: NA; cdr3_aa: CASRPDRANTEAFF; cdr3_nt: TGTGCCAGCAGGCCGGACAGGGCGAACACTGAAGCTTTCTTT